The next 3 T cell receptor beta chains were all read from a single sample in a study of T cell responses to AZD1222 COVID-19 vaccine. The method was immunoSEQ multiplex PCR; TCRdb's version includes in-frame clones alone and lacks a portion of them. The data show some 200,000 clones, 85% to 95% seen once. The sample here was peripheral blood, taken 28 days after the second dose of the MenACWY control vaccine. These receptors all come from an adult who received the MenACWY meningococcal vaccine as a control.

This clone was seen more than once but under ten times. This sequence joins TRBV19 and TRBJ1-5; D is unresolved. Germline CDR1 is LNHDA and CDR2 is SQIVND (reference sequence). This CDR3 has 15 amino acids. The V end was cut by 1 base, the J end by 0 bases, with 7 bases between. CDR3 residues: CASSIGQYSNQPQHF. As DNA, the CDR3 is TGTGCCAGTAGTATAGGACAATATAGCAATCAGCCCCAGCATTTT.

This clone turned up a few times. The rearrangement uses TRBV2 and TRBJ2-7; 8 bases map to TRBD1. V shed 7 bases and J 2 bases; nucleotides not matched to a gene: 4. This CDR3 spans 13 amino acids. CDR1 is SNHLY, CDR2 FYNNEI, per germline. CDR3 nucleotide sequence: TGTGCCAGCAAGACAGGGGTTACCTACGAGCAGTACTTC. Translating it yields CASKTGVTYEQYF.

The chain combines TRBV7-9 with TRBJ1-5; D possibly corresponds to TRBD1 (5 bases). Germline-derived CDR1 and CDR2 are SEHNR and FQNEAQ (reference sequence). There are 16 residues in the CDR3. Trimming removed 5 bases at V and 3 bases at J, with 17 bases between. The CDR3 DNA reads as TGTGCCAGCAGCCCCGACAGCCATGGGGTCAATCAGCCCCAGCATTTT. The encoded protein is CASSPDSHGVNQPQHF.